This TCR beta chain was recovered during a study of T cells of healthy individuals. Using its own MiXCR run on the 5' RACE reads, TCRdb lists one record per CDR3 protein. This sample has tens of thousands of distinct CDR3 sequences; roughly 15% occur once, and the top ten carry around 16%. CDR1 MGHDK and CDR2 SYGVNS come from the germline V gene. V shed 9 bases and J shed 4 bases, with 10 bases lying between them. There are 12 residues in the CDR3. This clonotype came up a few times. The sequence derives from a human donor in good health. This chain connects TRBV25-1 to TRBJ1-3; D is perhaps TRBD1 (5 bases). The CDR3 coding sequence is TGTGCCAGTAAAGCAGGGGGAAACACCATATATTTT. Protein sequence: CASKAGGNTIYF.